This paragraph reports one T cell receptor beta chain. Its antigen remains unknown. As for treatment: some 20 received Ad26.COV2.S at low or high dose, single or two shots; 5 received placebo; per-sample allocation not given. Sampling happened 63 days after the first vaccine or placebo injection. V was shortened by 4 bases and J by 1 base, with 8 bases between the two germline ends. There are 13 residues in the CDR3. Germline V gene lookup returns CDR1 MDHEN and CDR2 SYDVKM. The record originates from a study of Ad26.COV2.S vaccination and SARS-CoV-2 variants. As for the study in general: It was the COV1001 Ad26.COV2.S trial arm that included the donor. Recipients of Ad26.COV2.S got it intramuscularly, once or twice 56 days apart. Findings and limits, study-wide: Those who received vaccine or placebo ended up with similar non-spike TCR breadth. Post-vaccination spike-specific CD8+ and CD4+ T cell responses reportedly had substantial breadth.

Clones were sequenced by immunoSEQ multiplex PCR, and TCRdb holds only the in-frame ones, with some missing. The sample shows about 480,000 clones, roughly nine tenths of them seen only once. Sequencing used peripheral blood, obtained in a trial of Ad26.COV2.S vaccine versus placebo. The chain uses TRBV28 and TRBJ2-7; either TRBD1 or TRBD2 may supply D (5 bases each). The receptor was isolated from a person aged 18-65 years who received the Ad26.COV2.S COVID-19 vaccine or a placebo. In DNA, the CDR3 is TGTGCCAGCAGTTCCGGGGCTTCCTACGAGCAGTACTTC. This codes for CASSSGASYEQYF.